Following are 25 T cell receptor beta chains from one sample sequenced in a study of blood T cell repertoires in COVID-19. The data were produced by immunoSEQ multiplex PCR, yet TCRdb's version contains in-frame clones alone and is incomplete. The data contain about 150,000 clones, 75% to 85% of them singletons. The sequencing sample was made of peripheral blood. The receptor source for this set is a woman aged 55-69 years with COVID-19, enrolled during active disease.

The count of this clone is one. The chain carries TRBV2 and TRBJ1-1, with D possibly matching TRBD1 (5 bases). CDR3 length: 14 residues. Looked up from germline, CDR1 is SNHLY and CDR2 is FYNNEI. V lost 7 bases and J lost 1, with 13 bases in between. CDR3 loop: CASIPSGGNTEAFF. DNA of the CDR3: TGTGCCAGCATTCCCTCGGGGGGGAACACTGAAGCTTTCTTT.

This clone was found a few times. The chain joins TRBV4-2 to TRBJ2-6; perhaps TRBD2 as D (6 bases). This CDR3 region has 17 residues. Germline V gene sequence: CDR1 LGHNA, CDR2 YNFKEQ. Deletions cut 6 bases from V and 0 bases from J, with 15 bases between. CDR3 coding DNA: TGTGCCAGCAGACTGGGGACTGGGAGCTCTGGGGCCAACGTCCTGACTTTC. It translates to CASRLGTGSSGANVLTF.

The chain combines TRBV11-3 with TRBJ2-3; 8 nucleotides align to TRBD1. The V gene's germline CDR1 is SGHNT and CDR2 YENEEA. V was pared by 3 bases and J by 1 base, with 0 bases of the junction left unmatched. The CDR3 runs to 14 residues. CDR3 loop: CASSLGQGTDTQYF. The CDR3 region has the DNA TGTGCCAGCAGCTTGGGACAGGGCACAGATACGCAGTATTTT.

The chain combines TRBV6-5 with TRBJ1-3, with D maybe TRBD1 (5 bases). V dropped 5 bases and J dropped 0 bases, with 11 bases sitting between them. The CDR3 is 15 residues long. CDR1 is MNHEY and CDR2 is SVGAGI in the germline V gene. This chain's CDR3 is CASSPRALSGNTIYF. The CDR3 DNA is TGTGCCAGCAGTCCCAGGGCCCTCTCTGGAAACACCATATATTTT.

The chain's CDR3 is CASSLLEASAGTGELFF. Written as DNA, the CDR3 is TGCGCCAGCAGCTTGTTGGAGGCCTCCGCCGGGACCGGGGAGCTGTTTTTT. The V gene is TRBV5-1, the J gene TRBJ2-2, with D tentatively TRBD2 (5 bases). Germline CDR1 SGHRS, CDR2 YFSETQ. V lost 1 base and J lost 5, with 18 bases in between. This CDR3 spans 17 amino acids.

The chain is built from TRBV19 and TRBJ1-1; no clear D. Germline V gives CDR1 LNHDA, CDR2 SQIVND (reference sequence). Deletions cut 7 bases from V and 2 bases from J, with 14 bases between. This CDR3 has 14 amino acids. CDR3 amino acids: CASTSVLFNTEAFF. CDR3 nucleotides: TGTGCCAGTACCTCGGTGCTTTTTAACACTGAAGCTTTCTTT.

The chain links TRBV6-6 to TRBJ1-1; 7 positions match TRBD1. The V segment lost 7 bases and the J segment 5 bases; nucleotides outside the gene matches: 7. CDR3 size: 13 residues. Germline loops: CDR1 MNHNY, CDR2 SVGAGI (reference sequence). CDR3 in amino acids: CASTLDRETEAFF. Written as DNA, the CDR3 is TGTGCCAGCACCCTAGACAGGGAAACTGAAGCTTTCTTT.

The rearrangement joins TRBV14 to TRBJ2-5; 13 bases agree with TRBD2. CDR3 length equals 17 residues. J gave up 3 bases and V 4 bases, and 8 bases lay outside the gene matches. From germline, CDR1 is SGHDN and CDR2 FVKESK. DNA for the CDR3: TGTGCCAGCAGCCCCGTTCGACTAGCGGGGGGCGAAGAGACCCAGTACTTC. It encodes CASSPVRLAGGEETQYF.

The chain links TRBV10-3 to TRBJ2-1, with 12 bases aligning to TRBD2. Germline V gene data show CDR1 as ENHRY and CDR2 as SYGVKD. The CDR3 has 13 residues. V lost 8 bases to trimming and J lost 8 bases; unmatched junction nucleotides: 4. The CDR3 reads CAILAGGRDEQFF. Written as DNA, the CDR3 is TGTGCCATCCTAGCGGGAGGGCGGGATGAGCAGTTCTTC.

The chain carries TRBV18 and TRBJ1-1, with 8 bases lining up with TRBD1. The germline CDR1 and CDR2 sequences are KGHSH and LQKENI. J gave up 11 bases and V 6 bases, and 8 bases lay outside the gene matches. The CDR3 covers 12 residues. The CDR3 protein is CASSLDREMAFF. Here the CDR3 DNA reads TGTGCCAGCTCTCTGGACAGGGAGATGGCTTTCTTT.

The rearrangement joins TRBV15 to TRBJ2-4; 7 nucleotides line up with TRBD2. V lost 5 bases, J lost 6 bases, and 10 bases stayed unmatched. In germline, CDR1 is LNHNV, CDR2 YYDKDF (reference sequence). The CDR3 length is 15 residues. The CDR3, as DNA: TGTGCCACCAGCGAGCTGGCGGGAGCGGGAAACATTCAGTACTTC. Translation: CATSELAGAGNIQYF.

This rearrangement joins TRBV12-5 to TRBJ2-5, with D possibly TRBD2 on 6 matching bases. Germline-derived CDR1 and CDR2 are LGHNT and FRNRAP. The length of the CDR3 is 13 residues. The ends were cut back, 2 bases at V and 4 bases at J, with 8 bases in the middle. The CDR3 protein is CASGLTSLETQYF. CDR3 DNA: TGTGCTAGTGGTTTGACTAGCTTAGAGACCCAGTACTTC.

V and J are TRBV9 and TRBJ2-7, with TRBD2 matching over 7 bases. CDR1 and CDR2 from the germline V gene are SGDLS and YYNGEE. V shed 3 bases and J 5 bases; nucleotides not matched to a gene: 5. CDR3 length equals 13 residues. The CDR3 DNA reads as TGTGCCAGCAGCGGACTAGCATTCGACGAGCAGTACTTC. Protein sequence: CASSGLAFDEQYF.

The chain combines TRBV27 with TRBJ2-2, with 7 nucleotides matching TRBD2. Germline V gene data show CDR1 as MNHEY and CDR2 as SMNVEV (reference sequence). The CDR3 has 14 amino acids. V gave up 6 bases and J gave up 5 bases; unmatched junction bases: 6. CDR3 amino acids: CASRSLGGTGELFF. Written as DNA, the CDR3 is TGTGCCAGCAGGTCCCTCGGGGGGACCGGGGAGCTGTTTTTT.

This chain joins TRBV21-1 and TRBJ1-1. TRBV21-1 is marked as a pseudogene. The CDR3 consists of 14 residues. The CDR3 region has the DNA TGTGCCAGCACTCTAACGAGGTTGAACACTGAAGCTTTCTTT. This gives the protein CASTLTRLNTEAFF.

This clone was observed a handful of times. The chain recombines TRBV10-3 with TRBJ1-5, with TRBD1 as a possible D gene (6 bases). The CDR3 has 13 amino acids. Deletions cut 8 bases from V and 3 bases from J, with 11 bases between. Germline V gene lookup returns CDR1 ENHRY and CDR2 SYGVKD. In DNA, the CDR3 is TGTGCCATCGGACAGATCCTCAATCAGCCCCAGCATTTT. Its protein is CAIGQILNQPQHF.

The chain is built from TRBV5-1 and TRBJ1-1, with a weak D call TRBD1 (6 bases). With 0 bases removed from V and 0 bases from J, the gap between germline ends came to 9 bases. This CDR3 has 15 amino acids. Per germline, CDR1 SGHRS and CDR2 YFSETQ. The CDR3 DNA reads TGCGCCAGCAGCTTGGTCACAGGGATGAACACTGAAGCTTTCTTT. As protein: CASSLVTGMNTEAFF. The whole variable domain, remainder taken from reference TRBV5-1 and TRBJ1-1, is KAGVTQTPRYLIKTRGQQVTLSCSPISGHRSVSWYQQTPGQGLQFLFEYFSETQRNKGNFPGRFSGRQFSNSRSEMNVSTLELGDSALYLCASSLVTGMNTEAFFGQGTRLTVV.

In nucleotides, the CDR3 is TGCAGCGTGAATGGGCCAACGGGGGAGACCCAGTACTTC. Translated, it gives CSVNGPTGETQYF. The J gene is TRBJ2-5, the V gene TRBV29-1; tentatively, D is TRBD2 (5 bases). V lost 6 bases and J 5 bases, leaving 16 bases between the germline ends. CDR3 length: 13 residues. Germline V gives CDR1 SQVTM, CDR2 ANQGSEA.

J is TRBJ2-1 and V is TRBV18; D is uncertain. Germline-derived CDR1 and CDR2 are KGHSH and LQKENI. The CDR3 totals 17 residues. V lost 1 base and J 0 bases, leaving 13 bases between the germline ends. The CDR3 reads CASSPRQPASSYNEQFF. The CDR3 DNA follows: TGTGCCAGCTCACCACGCCAACCCGCTAGCTCCTACAATGAGCAGTTCTTC.

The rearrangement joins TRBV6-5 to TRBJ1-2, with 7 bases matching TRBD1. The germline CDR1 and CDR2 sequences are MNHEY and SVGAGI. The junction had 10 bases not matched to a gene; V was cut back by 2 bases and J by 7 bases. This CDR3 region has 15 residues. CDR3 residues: CASSYQRQGRFGYTF. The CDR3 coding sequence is TGTGCCAGCAGTTACCAGCGACAGGGAAGGTTTGGCTACACCTTC.

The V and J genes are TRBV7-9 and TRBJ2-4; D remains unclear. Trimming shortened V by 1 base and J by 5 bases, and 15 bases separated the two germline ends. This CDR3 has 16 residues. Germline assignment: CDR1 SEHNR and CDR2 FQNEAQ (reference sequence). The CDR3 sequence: CASSLGALVGQNIQYF. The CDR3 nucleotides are TGTGCCAGCAGCTTAGGGGCCCTGGTGGGCCAAAACATTCAGTACTTC.

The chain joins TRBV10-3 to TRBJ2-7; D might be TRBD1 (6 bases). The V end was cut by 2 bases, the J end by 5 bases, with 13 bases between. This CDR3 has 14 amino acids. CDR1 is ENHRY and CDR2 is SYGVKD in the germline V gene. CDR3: CAISETGIGDEQYF. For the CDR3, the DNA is TGTGCCATCAGTGAGACAGGGATAGGCGACGAGCAGTACTTC.

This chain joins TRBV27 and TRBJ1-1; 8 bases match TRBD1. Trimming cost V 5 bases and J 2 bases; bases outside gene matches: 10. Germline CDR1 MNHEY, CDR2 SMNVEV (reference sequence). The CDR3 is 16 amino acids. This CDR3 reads CASSPRNRGLNTEAFF. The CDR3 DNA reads TGTGCCAGCAGTCCCAGAAACAGGGGGTTAAACACTGAAGCTTTCTTT.

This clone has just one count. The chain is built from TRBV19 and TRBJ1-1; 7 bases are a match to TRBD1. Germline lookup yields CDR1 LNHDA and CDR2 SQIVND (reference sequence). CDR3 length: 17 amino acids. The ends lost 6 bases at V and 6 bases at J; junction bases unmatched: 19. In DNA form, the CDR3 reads TGTGCCAGTAGCACCACTAGACAGGGAATCGGAAGGGCTGAAGCTTTCTTT. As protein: CASSTTRQGIGRAEAFF.

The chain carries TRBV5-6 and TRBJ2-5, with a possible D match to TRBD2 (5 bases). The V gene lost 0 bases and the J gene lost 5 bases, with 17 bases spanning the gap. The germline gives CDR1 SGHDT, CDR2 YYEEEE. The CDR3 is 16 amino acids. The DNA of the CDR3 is TGTGCCAGCAGCTTGGCCGTGGACCAACGAGGGGAGACCCAGTACTTC. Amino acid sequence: CASSLAVDQRGETQYF.